This paragraph reports one T cell receptor (beta chain). The data originate from a study of post-analysis software for immune sequencing data. TCR beta libraries were prepared from cDNA with unique molecular identifiers. TCRdb analysed the PCR reads with MiXCR anew, one entry per CDR3 protein. The repertoire holds hundreds of thousands of distinct CDR3 sequences, with about 44% as singletons. The receptor comes from a girl between 5 and 17 years old with multiple sclerosis. Sample: blood.

CDR3 in amino acids: CASSYHLTSGRLDEQYF. CDR3 sequence (DNA): TGTGCCAGCAGCTACCACTTAACTAGCGGGAGGTTGGACGAGCAGTACTTC. The chain combines TRBV12-3 or TRBV12-4 with TRBJ2-7; 12 bases line up with TRBD2. V was pared by 6 bases and J by 5 bases, with 14 bases of the junction left unmatched. CDR3 length: 17 amino acids.